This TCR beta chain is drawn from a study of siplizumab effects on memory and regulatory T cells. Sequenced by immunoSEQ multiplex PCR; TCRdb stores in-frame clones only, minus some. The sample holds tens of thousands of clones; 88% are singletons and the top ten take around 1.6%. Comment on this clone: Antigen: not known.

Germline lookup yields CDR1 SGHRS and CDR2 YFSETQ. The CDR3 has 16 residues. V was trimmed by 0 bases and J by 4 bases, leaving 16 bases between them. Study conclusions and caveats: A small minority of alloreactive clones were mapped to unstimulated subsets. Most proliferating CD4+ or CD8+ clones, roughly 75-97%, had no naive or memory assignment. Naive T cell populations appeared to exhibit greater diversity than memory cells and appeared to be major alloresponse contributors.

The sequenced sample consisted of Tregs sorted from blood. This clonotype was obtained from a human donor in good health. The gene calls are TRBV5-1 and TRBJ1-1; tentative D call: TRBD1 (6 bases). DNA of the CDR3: TGCGCCAGCAGCTTGGGGTTCACAGGGAGGATCACTGAAGCTTTCTTT. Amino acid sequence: CASSLGFTGRITEAFF.